What follows are 19 T cell receptor beta chains derived from one specimen sequenced in a study of T-cell reconstitution after alpha-beta-depleted transplantation in children. Researchers prepared the TCRbeta library using unique molecular identifiers, the study reports. TCRdb fed the PCR reads into MiXCR, producing one record per CDR3 protein. The table shows about 870,000 distinct CDR3 sequences, with approximately 15% occurring only once. Sequencing used PBMCs, mostly from graft donor cells, obtained 360 days after TCRalphabeta/CD19-depleted stem cell transplant. These receptors all come from a male patient between 10 and 17 years old who had a stem cell transplant for acute lymphoblastic leukemia, so the T cells may come from the graft donor.

The chain links TRBV27 to TRBJ2-5; unclear D gene. Germline CDR1 MNHEY, CDR2 SMNVEV (reference sequence). The CDR3 length is 14 residues. Trimming removed 3 bases at V and 2 bases at J, with 10 bases between. The CDR3 DNA reads as TGTGCCAGCAGTTTTCATCTCGCACAAGAGACCCAGTACTTC. Translation gives CASSFHLAQETQYF.

The table lists this clonotype with a few counts. The V call is TRBV29-1, the J call TRBJ2-1; D not resolved. The CDR3 totals 14 residues. The germline V gene has CDR1 SQVTM and CDR2 ANQGSEA. With 4 bases removed from V and 2 bases from J, the gap between germline ends came to 12 bases. The CDR3 reads CSVATVHAYNEQFF. In DNA, the CDR3 is TGCAGCGTTGCGACTGTACACGCCTACAATGAGCAGTTCTTC.

Only a few counts were recorded for this clonotype. The V call is TRBV20-1, the J call TRBJ1-2; D is perhaps TRBD1 (5 bases). V lost 0 bases to trimming and J lost 0 bases, with 14 bases between them. The CDR3 length is 16 residues. The V gene's germline CDR1 is DFQATT and CDR2 SNEGSKA (reference sequence). The CDR3, as DNA: TGCAGTGCTAGAGACGGGGGAATCCCTACTAACTATGGCTACACCTTC. This sequence encodes CSARDGGIPTNYGYTF.

The chain is built from TRBV5-1 and TRBJ2-7, with 11 bases fitting TRBD1. Germline CDR1 is SGHRS and CDR2 is YFSETQ. With V trimmed by 5 bases and J by 5 bases, 9 bases remained unmatched. The CDR3 spans 15 residues. The CDR3 DNA follows: TGCGCCAGCAGTCGTCCCGGGACAGGGGGTCACGAGCAGTACTTC. This codes for CASSRPGTGGHEQYF. The entire variable domain, with the rest obtained from reference TRBV5-1 and TRBJ2-7, is as follows: KAGVTQTPRYLIKTRGQQVTLSCSPISGHRSVSWYQQTPGQGLQFLFEYFSETQRNKGNFPGRFSGRQFSNSRSEMNVSTLELGDSALYLCASSRPGTGGHEQYFGPGTRLTVT.

This sequence joins TRBV24-1 and TRBJ2-2; D is ambiguous. The germline CDR1 and CDR2 sequences are KGHDR and SFDVKD. This CDR3 contains 15 residues. The ends were cut back, 6 bases at V and 4 bases at J, with 14 bases in the middle. This CDR3 reads CATSSDRHFTGELFF. As DNA, the CDR3 is TGTGCCACCAGTTCCGACCGACACTTCACCGGGGAGCTGTTTTTT.

This rearrangement joins TRBV27 to TRBJ2-5; TRBD1 matches at 9 bases. From germline, CDR1 is MNHEY and CDR2 SMNVEV (reference sequence). This CDR3 is 15 amino acids long. Trimming cost V 4 bases and J 5 bases; bases outside gene matches: 8. DNA for the CDR3: TGTGCCAGCAGTTCAGGACAGGGGCCTTGGGAGACCCAGTACTTC. Amino acids: CASSSGQGPWETQYF.

The chain is built from TRBV4-1 and TRBJ2-1; 13 bases map to TRBD2. The CDR3 has 15 amino acids. Unmatched junction bases numbered 7, after V lost 4 bases and J lost 10 bases. In germline, CDR1 is MGHRA, CDR2 YSYEKL. CDR3 region: CASSLRTSGSWEQFF. CDR3 nucleotide sequence: TGCGCCAGCAGCCTCCGGACTAGCGGGAGCTGGGAGCAGTTCTTC.

The rearrangement links TRBV25-1 to TRBJ2-5; possibly TRBD1 or TRBD2 for D (6 bases each). This CDR3 is built from 15 residues. V dropped 1 base and J dropped 5 bases, with 14 bases sitting between them. The V gene's germline CDR1 is MGHDK and CDR2 SYGVNS. CDR3 in DNA: TGTGCCAGCAGTGAATGGACGGGGGCCGGGGAGACCCAGTACTTC. Translation gives CASSEWTGAGETQYF.

J is TRBJ2-1 and V is TRBV21-1. TRBV21-1 is annotated as a pseudogene. The CDR3 has 17 residues. The CDR3 DNA follows: TGTGCCAGCAGCAAAACAAAAGCGCGCAGCTCCTACAATGAGCAGTTCTTC. Amino acid sequence: CASSKTKARSSYNEQFF.

This clonotype was observed a handful of times. The rearrangement joins TRBV7-8 to TRBJ2-7, with D perhaps TRBD2 (6 bases). Germline loops: CDR1 SGHVS, CDR2 FQNEAQ. V lost 6 bases and J 3 bases, leaving 18 bases between the germline ends. This CDR3 region has 15 residues. The CDR3 DNA follows: TGTGCCAGCAGTTCTACTAGCCTGCCTTACTACGAGCAGTACTTC. Translating it yields CASSSTSLPYYEQYF.

The chain has TRBV15 and TRBJ2-7, with D unresolved. Germline V lookup: CDR1 LNHNV, CDR2 YYDKDF (reference sequence). V gave up 0 bases and J gave up 5 bases, with 11 bases separating them. The CDR3 extends over 14 amino acids. As DNA, the CDR3 is TGTGCCACCAGCAGAGATTGGGCGGTGGACGAGCAGTACTTC. Its protein product is CATSRDWAVDEQYF.

This clonotype was seen more than once but under ten times. The rearrangement joins TRBV9 to TRBJ2-3; D not certain. The CDR3 is made up of 16 amino acids. Deletions cut 7 bases from V and 0 bases from J, with 18 bases between. The V gene's germline CDR1 is SGDLS and CDR2 YYNGEE. The CDR3 DNA reads TGTGCCAGCTCAAACCCGGCCTGGCTTAGCACAGATACGCAGTATTTT. Translated, it gives CASSNPAWLSTDTQYF.

The chain carries TRBV7-8 and TRBJ2-7; the match to TRBD2 covers 7 bases. The CDR3 is 13 amino acids. CDR1 is SGHVS, CDR2 FQNEAQ, per germline. V gave up 8 bases and J gave up 2 bases; unmatched junction bases: 6. The CDR3 loop reads CASRRDYPYEQYF. In nucleotides, the CDR3 is TGTGCCAGCCGCCGGGACTACCCCTACGAGCAGTACTTC.

The rearrangement links TRBV12-3 or TRBV12-4 to TRBJ1-2; perhaps TRBD1 as D (6 bases). Between the trimmed V and J ends, which lost 2 bases and 6 bases, there was a span of 10 bases. This CDR3 spans 13 amino acids. As DNA, the CDR3 is TGTGCCAGCAGTTTAAACAGGGCTCATGGCTACACCTTC. Amino acid sequence: CASSLNRAHGYTF.

Only a few counts were recorded for this clonotype. The chain carries TRBV5-1 and TRBJ2-1; 7 bases are shared with TRBD2. The ends lost 0 bases at V and 6 bases at J; junction bases unmatched: 6. Per germline, CDR1 SGHRS and CDR2 YFSETQ. This CDR3 comprises 15 residues. CDR3 region: CASSLAGLVPNEQFF. For the CDR3, the DNA is TGCGCCAGCAGCTTGGCCGGACTAGTCCCCAATGAGCAGTTCTTC.

This clonotype appeared a few times. The V call is TRBV25-1, the J call TRBJ1-5; TRBD1 agrees at 7 bases. The CDR3 is 14 amino acids. CDR1 and CDR2 (germline): MGHDK, SYGVNS. J lost 4 bases, V lost 4 bases, and 4 bases had no gene match. The chain's CDR3 is CASSGTGENQPQHF. The CDR3 DNA is TGTGCCAGCAGTGGAACAGGGGAGAATCAGCCCCAGCATTTT.

This clonotype turned up a few times. The chain joins TRBV2 to TRBJ2-1; the match to TRBD2 covers 11 bases. The length of the CDR3 is 16 residues. Trimming took 2 bases from V and 4 from J; bases not matched to a gene: 4. Per germline, CDR1 SNHLY and CDR2 FYNNEI. CDR3 nucleotides: TGTGCCAGCAGTGAACGGCTAGCGGGGGGTTACAATGAGCAGTTCTTC. Amino acid sequence: CASSERLAGGYNEQFF.

This clonotype was recorded many times. This sequence joins TRBV4-2 and TRBJ2-2; 7 bases map to TRBD2. Unmatched junction bases numbered 11, after V lost 0 bases and J lost 4 bases. Germline V gene lookup returns CDR1 LGHNA and CDR2 YNFKEQ. The CDR3 sequence is 18 residues long. The chain's CDR3 is CASSQDAYTSAFTGELFF. CDR3 in DNA: TGTGCCAGCAGCCAAGATGCCTATACTAGCGCCTTCACCGGGGAGCTGTTTTTT.

This clonotype has at least ten counts. The V call is TRBV5-1, the J call TRBJ2-1, with 9 nucleotides matching TRBD1. Germline V gives CDR1 SGHRS, CDR2 YFSETQ. Trimming cost V 4 bases and J 0 bases; bases outside gene matches: 11. This CDR3 is built from 18 residues. The CDR3 DNA sequence: TGCGCCAGCAGCGCCGGACAGGGGCGGTCATTCTCCTACAATGAGCAGTTCTTC. Encoded protein: CASSAGQGRSFSYNEQFF.